These 5 T cell receptor beta chains originate from one sample sequenced in a study of human T cells and chemical hapten exposure. Indicated time point: patch test 1, 2 weeks after DPC sensitization. The treatment: therapeutic diphenylcyclopropenone sensitization with weekly scalp DPC. TCRdb reanalysed the RACE reads using MiXCR and keeps one entry per CDR3 protein. The repertoire includes 150,000 to 200,000 distinct CDR3 sequences, about a fifth of them detected once, and approximately 6.7% sits in the top ten. The sequencing used whole blood, collected in connection with sensitization to the hapten diphenylcyclopropenone (DPC). The receptors derive from a woman aged 50 to 60 with alopecia areata. Some clones in this sample may be carry-over from other donors' samples.

V is TRBV5-1 and J is TRBJ1-6; 9 nucleotides agree with TRBD1. The length of the CDR3 is 20 residues. V gave up 1 base and J gave up 5 bases; unmatched junction bases: 16. Germline V gene lookup returns CDR1 SGHRS and CDR2 YFSETQ. As DNA, the CDR3 is TGCGCCAGCAGCTTGACAGGGGGCGCTGAGGGCGCCCACGATAATTCACCCCTCCACTTT. Its protein product is CASSLTGGAEGAHDNSPLHF.

This clonotype has only a few counts. This rearrangement joins TRBV20-1 to TRBJ1-4; D possibly corresponds to TRBD1 (5 bases). V was shortened by 6 bases and J by 8 bases, with 13 bases between the two germline ends. The CDR3 covers 12 residues. Germline CDR1 reads DFQATT; CDR2 reads SNEGSKA (reference sequence). The CDR3 region has the DNA TGCAGTGCACGGGGGGTTGGCGAAAAACTGTTTTTT. Its protein product is CSARGVGEKLFF.

The V gene is TRBV11-2, the J gene TRBJ1-1; D not resolved. The V and J ends lost 5 bases and 0 bases respectively, with 13 bases between them. From germline, CDR1 is SGHAT and CDR2 FQNNGV. The CDR3 is 15 residues long. The CDR3 protein is CASSPLGGLNTEAFF. The CDR3 bases are TGTGCCAGCAGCCCCCTCGGAGGGCTGAACACTGAAGCTTTCTTT. Complete variable domain (other parts from reference TRBV11-2 and TRBJ1-1): EAGVAQSPRYKIIEKRQSVAFWCNPISGHATLYWYQQILGQGPKLLIQFQNNGVVDDSQLPKDRFSAERLKGVDSTLKIQPAKLEDSAVYLCASSPLGGLNTEAFFGQGTRLTVV.

A remark on this clonotype: A much larger clone lies one base from this, so it may be a read error. The chain combines TRBV9 with TRBJ1-1; no definite D call. Germline assignment: CDR1 SGDLS and CDR2 YYNGEE. Trimming removed 4 bases from V and 8 bases from J, with 18 bases in between. This CDR3 is 14 amino acids long. The CDR3 coding sequence is TGTGCCAGCAGCCCGTCCGCCGCGGACGGCGAAGCTTTCTTT. Translated: CASSPSAADGEAFF.

The chain joins TRBV29-1 to TRBJ2-2, with 7 bases aligning to TRBD2. The germline V gene has CDR1 SQVTM and CDR2 ANQGSEA. V trimming: 4 bases; J trimming: 2 bases; junction bases outside the gene matches: 4. The CDR3 length is 14 residues. In nucleotides, the CDR3 is TGCAGCGTTGTGGCTAGCGGTAACACCGGGGAGCTGTTTTTT. Amino acid sequence: CSVVASGNTGELFF.